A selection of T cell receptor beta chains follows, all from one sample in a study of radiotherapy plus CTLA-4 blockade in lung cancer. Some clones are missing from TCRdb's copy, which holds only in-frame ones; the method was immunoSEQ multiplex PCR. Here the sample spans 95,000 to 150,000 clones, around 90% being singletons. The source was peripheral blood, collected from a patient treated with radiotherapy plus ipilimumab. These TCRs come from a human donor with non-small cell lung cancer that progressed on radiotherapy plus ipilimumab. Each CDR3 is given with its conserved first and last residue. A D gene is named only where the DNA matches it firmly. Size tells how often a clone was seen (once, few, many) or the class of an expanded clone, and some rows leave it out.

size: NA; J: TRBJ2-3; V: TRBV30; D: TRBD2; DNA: TGTGCCTGGAGCCTAGCGGGAGGAGTGGGAGATACGCAGTATTTT; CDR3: CAWSLAGGVGDTQYF
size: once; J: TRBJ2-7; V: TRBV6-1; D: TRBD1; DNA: TGTGCCAGCAAACAAGACAGGGGCGGAACCTACGAGCAGTACTTC; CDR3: CASKQDRGGTYEQYF
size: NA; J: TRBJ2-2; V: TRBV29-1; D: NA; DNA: TGCAGCGTTGTAGTTACCGGGGAGCTGTTTTTT; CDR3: CSVVVTGELFF
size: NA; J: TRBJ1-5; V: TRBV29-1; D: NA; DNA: TGCAGTGGGCGAAGGGTGTTACAGCCCCAGCATTTT; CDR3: CSGRRVLQPQHF
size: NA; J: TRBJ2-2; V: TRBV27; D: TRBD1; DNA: TGTGCCAGCAGTTTACTTGGGACAGGGAGCATCACCGGGGAGCTGTTTTTT; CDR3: CASSLLGTGSITGELFF
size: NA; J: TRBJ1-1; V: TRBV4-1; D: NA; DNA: TGCGCCAGCAGCCAAGTTTTGGGACCTAGTATGAACACTGAAGCTTTCTTT; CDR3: CASSQVLGPSMNTEAFF
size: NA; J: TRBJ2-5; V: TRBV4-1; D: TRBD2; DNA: TGCGCCAGCAGCCTAAATCTAGCGGGACCATTGGAGACCCAGTACTTC; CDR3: CASSLNLAGPLETQYF
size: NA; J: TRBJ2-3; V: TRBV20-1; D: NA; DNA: TGCAGTGTAGGGGATACGCAGTATTTT; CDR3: CSVGDTQYF
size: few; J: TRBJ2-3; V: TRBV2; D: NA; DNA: TGTGCCAGCAGTGAAAGGTTTTGGTATACGCAGTATTTT; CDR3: CASSERFWYTQYF
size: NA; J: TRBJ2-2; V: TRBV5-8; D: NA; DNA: TGTGCCAGCCTCCGTGGTGGCACCGGGGAGCTGTTTTTT; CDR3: CASLRGGTGELFF
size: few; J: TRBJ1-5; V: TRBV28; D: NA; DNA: TGTGCCAGCAGTCTAAGGGCCCTCAATCAGCCCCAGCATTTT; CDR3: CASSLRALNQPQHF
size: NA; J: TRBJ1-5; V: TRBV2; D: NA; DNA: TGTGCCAGCAGTCCCGGGACACTTAGCAATCAGCCCCAGCATTTT; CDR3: CASSPGTLSNQPQHF
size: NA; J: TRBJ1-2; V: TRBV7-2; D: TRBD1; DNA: TGTGCCAGCAGCCCGGGGACAGGACTCACTTTCACGTATGGCTACACCTTC; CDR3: CASSPGTGLTFTYGYTF
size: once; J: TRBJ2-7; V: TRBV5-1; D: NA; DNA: TGCGCCAGCAGCTTACCTTTTCCGAGGGGAAAAGACTACGAGCAGTACTTC; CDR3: CASSLPFPRGKDYEQYF
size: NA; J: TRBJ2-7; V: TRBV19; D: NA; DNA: TGTGCCAGCGCTCGGACGGCAACCTACGAGCAGTACTTC; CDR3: CASARTATYEQYF
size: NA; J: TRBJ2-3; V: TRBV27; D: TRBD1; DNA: TGTGCCAGCAGGATGTCCGGGACAGGGGGCGCAGATACGCAGTATTTT; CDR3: CASRMSGTGGADTQYF
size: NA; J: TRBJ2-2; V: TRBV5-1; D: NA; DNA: TGCGCCAGCAGCTTGCGGTCGTCAAACACCGGGGAGCTGTTTTTT; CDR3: CASSLRSSNTGELFF
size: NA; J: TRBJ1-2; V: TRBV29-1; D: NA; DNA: TGCAGCGCCCTGGGCAGAGGGGGCTACACCTTC; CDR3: CSALGRGGYTF
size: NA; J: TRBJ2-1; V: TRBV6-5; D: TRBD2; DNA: TGTGCCAGCAGGGCTAGCGGGAGGAACAATGAGCAGTTCTTC; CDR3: CASRASGRNNEQFF
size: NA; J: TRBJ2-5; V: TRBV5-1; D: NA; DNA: TGCGCCAGCAGCCGTACTAGGGACGGGCTGGGGACCCAGTACTTC; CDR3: CASSRTRDGLGTQYF
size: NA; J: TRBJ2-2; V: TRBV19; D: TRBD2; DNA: TGTGCCAGTAGTATACTAGCGGCGAACACCGGGGAGCTGTTTTTT; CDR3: CASSILAANTGELFF
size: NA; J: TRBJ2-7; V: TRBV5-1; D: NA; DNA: TGCGCCAGCAGCTTGTTGTCCCAAGACGAGCAGTACTTC; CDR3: CASSLLSQDEQYF
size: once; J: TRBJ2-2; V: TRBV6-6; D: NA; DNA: TGTGCCAGCAGTAAGACTGAGACCGGGGAGCTGTTTTTT; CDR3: CASSKTETGELFF
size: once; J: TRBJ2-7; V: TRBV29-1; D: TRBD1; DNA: TGCAGCGTTGAGGAATGGGACAGGACCTCCTACGAGCAGTACTTC; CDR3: CSVEEWDRTSYEQYF
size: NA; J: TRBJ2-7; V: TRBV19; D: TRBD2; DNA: TGTGCCAGTAGTAAAGGGACTAACTACGAGCAGTACTTC; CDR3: CASSKGTNYEQYF
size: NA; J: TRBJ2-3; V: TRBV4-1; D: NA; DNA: TGCGCCAGCAGCCAATTACTTGTGGAGGCGCAGTATTTT; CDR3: CASSQLLVEAQYF
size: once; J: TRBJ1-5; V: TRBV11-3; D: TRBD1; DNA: TGTGCCAGCAGCTTATGGGGACAGAGCAATCAGCCCCAGCATTTT; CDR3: CASSLWGQSNQPQHF
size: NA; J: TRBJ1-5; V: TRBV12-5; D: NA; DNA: TGTGCTAGTGGTTTGGCGGGCAATCAGCCCCAGCATTTT; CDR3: CASGLAGNQPQHF
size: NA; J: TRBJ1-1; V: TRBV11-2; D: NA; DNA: TGTGCCAGCAGCCCTCAGTACAACACTGAAGCTTTCTTT; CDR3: CASSPQYNTEAFF
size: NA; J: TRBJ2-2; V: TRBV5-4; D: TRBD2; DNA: TGTGCCAGCAGCCTGACCGGGGGAGGGATAACCACCGGGGAGCTGTTTTTT; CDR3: CASSLTGGGITTGELFF
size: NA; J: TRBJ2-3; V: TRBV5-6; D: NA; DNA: TGTGCCAGCAGCCGCGGACCGAGCACAGATACGCAGTATTTT; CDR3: CASSRGPSTDTQYF
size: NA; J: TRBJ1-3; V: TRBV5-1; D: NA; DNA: TGCGCCAGCAGCTTGGGTCTGCGGACCTCTGGAAACACCATATATTTT; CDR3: CASSLGLRTSGNTIYF
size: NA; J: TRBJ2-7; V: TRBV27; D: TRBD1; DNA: TGTGCCAGCAGTTCCTCAGGGGGCGGCGAGCAGTACTTC; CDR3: CASSSSGGGEQYF
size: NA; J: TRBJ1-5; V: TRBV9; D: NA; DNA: TGTGCCAGCAGCGTAGATGAGGGCCAGCCCCAGCATTTT; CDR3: CASSVDEGQPQHF
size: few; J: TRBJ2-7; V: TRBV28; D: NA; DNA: TGTGCCAGCACCGAAGGTGGCGCAACCTACGAGCAGTACTTC; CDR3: CASTEGGATYEQYF
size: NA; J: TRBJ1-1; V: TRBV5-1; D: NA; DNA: TGCGCCAGCACCCGGGACGGTCCGAACACTGAAGCTTTCTTT; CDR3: CASTRDGPNTEAFF
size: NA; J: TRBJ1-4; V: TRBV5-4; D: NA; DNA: TGTGCCAGCAGCTTTGGACCACCGGAAAAACTGTTTTTT; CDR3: CASSFGPPEKLFF
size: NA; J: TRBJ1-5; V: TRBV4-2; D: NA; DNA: TGTGCCAGCAGCCAAGTACCTCACAGGGCTCCCCAGCATTTT; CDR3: CASSQVPHRAPQHF
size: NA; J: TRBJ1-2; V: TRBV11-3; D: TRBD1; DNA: TGTGCCAGCAGTCCACACGGGACAGCCGCTAACTATGGCTACACCTTC; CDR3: CASSPHGTAANYGYTF
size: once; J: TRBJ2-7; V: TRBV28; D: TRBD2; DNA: TGTGCCAGCAGTTTATCGGGACTAGGTCAGTCCGAGCAGTACTTC; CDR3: CASSLSGLGQSEQYF
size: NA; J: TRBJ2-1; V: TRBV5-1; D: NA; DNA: TGCGCCAGCAGCCAGATAGCGCCTAGCTCCTACAATGAGCAGTTCTTC; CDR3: CASSQIAPSSYNEQFF
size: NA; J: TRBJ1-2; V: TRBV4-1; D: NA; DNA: TGCGCCAGCAGCCAAGCTCCCTGGGGCTACACCTTC; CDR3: CASSQAPWGYTF
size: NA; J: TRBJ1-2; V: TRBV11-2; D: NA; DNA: TGTGCCAGCAGCCTGGACAGAACCTACACCTTC; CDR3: CASSLDRTYTF
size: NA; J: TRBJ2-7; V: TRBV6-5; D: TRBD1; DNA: TGTGCCAGCAGTTACACGGGACAGGGGGTCTTAGAGCAGTACTTC; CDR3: CASSYTGQGVLEQYF
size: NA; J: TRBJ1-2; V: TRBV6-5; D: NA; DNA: TGTGCCAGCAGGACAGCGGACTATGGCTACACCTTC; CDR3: CASRTADYGYTF
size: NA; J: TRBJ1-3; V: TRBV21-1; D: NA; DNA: TGTGCCAGGGGGAGGGGTTACACTTTCTCTGGAAACACCATATATTTT; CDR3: CARGRGYTFSGNTIYF
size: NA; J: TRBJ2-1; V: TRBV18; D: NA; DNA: TGTGCCAGCTCCCGGGCCGGGGAGCCGGGTGATGAGCAGTTCTTC; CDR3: CASSRAGEPGDEQFF
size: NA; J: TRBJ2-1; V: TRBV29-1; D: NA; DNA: TGCAGCTCCAATATAGGGACGGACTACAATGAGCAGTTCTTC; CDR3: CSSNIGTDYNEQFF
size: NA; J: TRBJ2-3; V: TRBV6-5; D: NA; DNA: TGTGCCAGCAAGGTGGGGGGGGCTAGCACAGATACGCAGTATTTT; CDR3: CASKVGGASTDTQYF
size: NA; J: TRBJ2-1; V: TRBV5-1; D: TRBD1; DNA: TGCGCCAGCAGCTTGGGCCGCGGACAGGTAAATACTTACAATGAGCAGTTCTTC; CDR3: CASSLGRGQVNTYNEQFF
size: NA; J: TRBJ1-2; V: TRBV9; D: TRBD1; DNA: TGTGCCAGCAGCGCGACAGGGGACGGCTATGGCTACACCTTC; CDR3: CASSATGDGYGYTF